The source of this T cell receptor (beta chain) is a study of T-cell reconstitution after alpha-beta-depleted transplantation in children (TCRdb year 2016). At the level of the whole study: Using TCR repertoire profiling, the study followed T-cell immune reconstitution in a quantitative way in children after TCRalphabeta/CD19-depleted allogeneic hematopoietic cell transplantation.

In this sample, this clonotype turned up many times. No cognate antigen has been identified for it. Without the conserved terminal phenylalanine or tryptophan, this CDR3 likely stems from a read error. Because the CDR3's place on the DNA is in doubt, the DNA is left out and the CDR3 is given as listed by TCRdb. CDR1 SQVTM and CDR2 ANQGSEA are derived from the germline V gene. Ends included, the CDR3 has 9 residues. The method behind the library was PCR. These reads were obtained on an Illumina HiSeq 2500. TCR library preparation used molecular barcoding, with unique molecular identifiers applied to normalize quantification of the TCRbeta repertoire. TCRdb cleaned the public reads at Q25 with fastp, built clones with MiXCR and kept in-frame beta chains. One record per CDR3 amino acid sequence lists the most common genes and DNA. Recorded for this sample are 190,000 or so distinct CDR3 sequences; 6% to 7% of them occurred a single time. Over 2.5% of the sample lies in the top ten.

The source of this sequence is a human donor who donated a stem cell graft to a child with Wiskott-Aldrich syndrome. Specimen: PBMCs from the stem cell graft donor, collected from the stem cell graft. The chain is made from TRBV29-1 and TRBJ2-4; TRBD2, as called in the table, went unchecked against the DNA. The CDR3 amino acid sequence is: CTQPRGPSC.